This T cell receptor beta chain comes out of a study of T-cell memory formation after mild COVID-19. Findings and limits, study-wide: Prior to infection, memory already included some responding clones, suggesting cross-reactive memory joined. The authors did not confirm SARS-CoV-2 specificity of second-wave clones peaking day 37. Mostly located in CM and EM were contracting CD4+ clones, with contracting CD8+ clones located in EMRA. Clones contracting across day 15 to 85 had a balanced CD4/CD8 profile; later expanding clones leaned CD4+.

CDR3 size: 15 residues. Per the germline V gene, CDR1 is MGHRA and CDR2 is YSYEKL. V lost 1 base and J lost 4, with 10 bases in between. Via MiXCR, TCRdb re-called the 5' RACE reads, giving one row per CDR3 protein. The sample lists roughly 58,000 distinct CDR3 sequences, 8% to 9.5% seen once, with less than 1.5% in the top ten. Of note for this clonotype: Its antigen remains unidentified.

This TCR was recovered from a man between 18 and 29 years old who had mild COVID-19 (a few samples of this study predate the infection). Cell type and time point are not known. The sequenced sample was PBMCs or a T cell subset sorted from them (not recorded which). V and J are TRBV4-1 and TRBJ1-4, with a possible D match to TRBD1 (5 bases). The CDR3 here is CASSQGPGFNEKLFF. As DNA, the CDR3 is TGCGCCAGCAGCCAAGGTCCAGGGTTTAATGAAAAACTGTTTTTT.